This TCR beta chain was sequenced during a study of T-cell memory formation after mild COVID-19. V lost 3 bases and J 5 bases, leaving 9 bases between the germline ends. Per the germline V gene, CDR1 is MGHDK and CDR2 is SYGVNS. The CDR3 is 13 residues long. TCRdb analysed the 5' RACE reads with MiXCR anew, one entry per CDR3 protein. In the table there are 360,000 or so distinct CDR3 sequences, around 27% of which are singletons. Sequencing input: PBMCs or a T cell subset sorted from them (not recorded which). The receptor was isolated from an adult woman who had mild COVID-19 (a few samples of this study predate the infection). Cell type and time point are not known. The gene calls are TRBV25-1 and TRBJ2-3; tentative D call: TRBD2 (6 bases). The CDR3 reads CASSETSQDTQYF. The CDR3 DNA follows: TGTGCCAGCAGTGAGACTAGTCAAGATACGCAGTATTTT.